This paragraph covers one T cell receptor (beta chain) sequence. The data originate from a study of shared clonotypes between healthy human individuals. Donors, healthy HIV-negative adults, lacked recent acute infections or vaccinations. The CDR3 loop spans 14 amino acids. The germline CDR1 and CDR2 sequences are LNHDA and SQIVND (reference sequence). The V segment lost 10 bases and the J segment 1 base; nucleotides outside the gene matches: 8. Splitting of each subset's genomic DNA was done evenly across several immunoSEQ plates. Clones were read by immunoSEQ multiplex PCR, and TCRdb kept only the in-frame ones, dropping some. Found here are about 1.5 million clones, 95% to 99% of them singletons; the top ten hold less than 0.55%.

The chain is built from TRBV19 and TRBJ2-3, with 7 bases aligning to TRBD1. The sequenced material came from naive CD4+ T cells sorted from blood. Subset defined: CD45RA+ positively selected. The sequence was collected from a man aged 25-45 years in good health. CDR3 coding DNA: TGTGCCACTAAGCCGGGACAGCGCACAGATACGCAGTATTTT. Translating gives CATKPGQRTDTQYF.